Presented here are 21 T cell receptor beta chains from one specimen sequenced in a study of blood T cell repertoires in COVID-19. The assay was immunoSEQ multiplex PCR, and TCRdb's table has in-frame clones only and misses some. The sample lists approximately 160,000 clones; roughly 86% were seen once. The sample taken for sequencing was peripheral blood. The origin of the receptors is a man aged 40-55 years who had recovered from COVID-19.

The V call is TRBV9, the J call TRBJ1-2; 10 nucleotides agree with TRBD1. CDR1 and CDR2 from the germline V gene are SGDLS and YYNGEE. Trimming took 4 bases from V and 0 from J; bases not matched to a gene: 9. This CDR3 spans 17 amino acids. The CDR3 nucleotides are TGTGCCAGCAGCCCCGGACAGGGGGTACCGTCTAACTATGGCTACACCTTC. This codes for CASSPGQGVPSNYGYTF.

The genes are TRBV6-6 and TRBJ1-4; D may be TRBD1 (6 bases). Trimming pared 8 bases from V and 4 bases from J, leaving 14 bases between. The CDR3 totals 14 residues. Germline loops: CDR1 MNHNY, CDR2 SVGAGI (reference sequence). CDR3 bases: TGTGCCAGCTCGACCAGGGGATTTAATGAAAAACTGTTTTTT. This gives the protein CASSTRGFNEKLFF.

The chain is built from TRBV4-2 and TRBJ1-4, with D maybe TRBD1 (5 bases). Trimming shortened V by 0 bases and J by 6 bases, and 11 bases separated the two germline ends. The CDR3 sequence is 15 residues long. Germline CDR1 is LGHNA and CDR2 is YNFKEQ. CDR3 loop: CASSQDPTAYEKLFF. CDR3 bases: TGTGCCAGCAGCCAAGACCCGACAGCGTATGAAAAACTGTTTTTT.

The rearrangement joins TRBV5-8 to TRBJ2-7; 8 bases agree with TRBD1. The CDR3 spans 14 residues. Trimming cost V 6 bases and J 4 bases; bases outside gene matches: 9. The germline V gene has CDR1 SGHTS and CDR2 YDEGEE. The CDR3 here is CASTMQGAGYEQYF. CDR3 coding DNA: TGTGCCAGCACCATGCAGGGGGCCGGTTACGAGCAGTACTTC.

This clone is medium-sized. J is TRBJ2-3 and V is TRBV18; possible D gene TRBD1, 6 bases. The CDR3 contains 15 residues. V lost 2 bases, J lost 3 bases, and 12 bases lay in between. Looked up from germline, CDR1 is KGHSH and CDR2 is LQKENI. The chain's CDR3 is CASSPKDRRTDTQYF. The CDR3, as DNA: TGTGCCAGCTCACCAAAAGACAGGAGAACAGATACGCAGTATTTT.

The V call is TRBV28, the J call TRBJ2-3; perhaps TRBD1 as D (6 bases). V dropped 5 bases and J dropped 6 bases, with 18 bases sitting between them. The CDR3 runs 15 residues. Per germline, CDR1 MDHEN and CDR2 SYDVKM. The CDR3 region has the DNA TGTGCCAGCAGTAACTGGACAGCAATGCTGGATACGCAGTATTTT. It encodes CASSNWTAMLDTQYF.

The chain carries TRBV7-2 and TRBJ2-5; 7 bases are a match to TRBD2. Germline V gene lookup returns CDR1 SGHTA and CDR2 FQGNSA. The CDR3 length is 14 residues. The J segment lost 4 bases and the V segment lost 3 bases, leaving 5 bases of the junction unmatched. CDR3: CASSFLAVGETQYF. The CDR3 DNA sequence: TGTGCCAGCAGCTTCCTAGCGGTAGGAGAGACCCAGTACTTC.

The rearrangement links TRBV2 to TRBJ2-7; TRBD1 is a possible D gene (6 bases). CDR1 is SNHLY and CDR2 is FYNNEI in the germline V gene. V lost 8 bases and J 0 bases, leaving 11 bases between the germline ends. The CDR3 is 13 amino acids. CDR3 nucleotide sequence: TGTGCCAGCGGGGACACTAACTCCTACGAGCAGTACTTC. It encodes CASGDTNSYEQYF.

The chain employs TRBV7-9 and TRBJ2-3; 8 nucleotides match TRBD2. V lost 5 bases to trimming and J lost 6 bases; unmatched junction nucleotides: 7. Per germline, CDR1 SEHNR and CDR2 FQNEAQ (reference sequence). This CDR3 contains 14 residues. The CDR3 sequence: CASSLLAAGDTQYF. The CDR3 bases are TGTGCCAGCAGCCTACTAGCGGCCGGGGATACGCAGTATTTT. Variable domain in full (rest from reference TRBV7-9 and TRBJ2-3): DTGVSQNPRHKITKRGQNVTFRCDPISEHNRLYWYRQTLGQGPEFLTYFQNEAQLEKSRLLSDRFSAERPKGSFSTLEIQRTEQGDSAMYLCASSLLAAGDTQYFGPGTRLTVL.

The chain joins TRBV7-9 to TRBJ2-5; 7 bases map to TRBD1. Germline loops: CDR1 SEHNR, CDR2 FQNEAQ (reference sequence). The CDR3 length is 14 residues. J gave up 2 bases and V 5 bases, and 5 bases lay outside the gene matches. The CDR3 here is CASSTSTGQETQYF. The CDR3 DNA reads TGTGCCAGCAGCACTTCGACAGGGCAAGAGACCCAGTACTTC.

This clone was seen only a few times. The chain combines TRBV11-2 with TRBJ2-7; 10 bases are a match to TRBD1. The germline V gene encodes CDR1 SGHAT and CDR2 FQNNGV. This CDR3 spans 16 amino acids. V shed 5 bases, J shed 5 bases, and the junction held 12 bases outside the gene matches. The CDR3 region is CASSLTGGQGHHEQYF. CDR3 bases: TGTGCCAGCAGCCTAACCGGGGGACAGGGGCACCACGAGCAGTACTTC.

The chain is built from TRBV27 and TRBJ2-6, with D perhaps TRBD1 (6 bases). Trimming shortened V by 4 bases and J by 0 bases, and 16 bases separated the two germline ends. Germline V gives CDR1 MNHEY, CDR2 SMNVEV (reference sequence). CDR3 size: 18 residues. The CDR3 loop reads CASSSRGYLNSGANVLTF. CDR3 in DNA: TGTGCCAGCAGTTCCAGGGGTTACCTTAACTCTGGGGCCAACGTCCTGACTTTC.

This clone was seen once. The chain links TRBV12-3 or TRBV12-4 to TRBJ2-1, with D possibly matching TRBD2 (6 bases). V gave up 7 bases and J gave up 5 bases, with 12 bases separating them. CDR3 length equals 13 residues. This CDR3 is CASKGGAHNEQFF. In DNA form, the CDR3 reads TGTGCCAGCAAGGGCGGGGCCCACAATGAGCAGTTCTTC.

The chain links TRBV7-2 to TRBJ1-3; 8 bases fit TRBD1. CDR3 length: 15 amino acids. The germline gives CDR1 SGHTA, CDR2 FQGNSA. J was trimmed by 4 bases and V by 5 bases; bases with no gene match: 7. The CDR3 loop reads CASSPLTGVGNTIYF. The DNA for the CDR3 is TGTGCCAGCAGCCCGTTGACAGGGGTGGGAAACACCATATATTTT.

J is TRBJ1-2 and V is TRBV2, with no clear D. Trimming stripped 6 bases from V and 4 bases from J, with 12 bases between. In germline, CDR1 is SNHLY, CDR2 FYNNEI. CDR3 length: 13 amino acids. The CDR3 sequence is CASRFRESYGYTF. The CDR3 DNA reads TGTGCCAGCAGATTTCGAGAGTCCTATGGCTACACCTTC.

The chain combines TRBV6-2 or TRBV6-3 with TRBJ2-6; D is perhaps TRBD1 (8 bases). The CDR3 covers 15 residues. Germline loops: CDR1 MNHEY, CDR2 SVGEGT. The V and J ends lost 5 bases and 4 bases respectively, with 12 bases between them. The CDR3 DNA reads TGTGCCAGCAGTGGACAGGGACTAGGGGCCAACGTCCTGACTTTC. Translated: CASSGQGLGANVLTF.

The chain employs TRBV9 and TRBJ2-2; 11 positions agree with TRBD2. V lost 3 bases to trimming and J lost 3 bases; unmatched junction nucleotides: 1. The CDR3 has 15 amino acids. Germline lookup yields CDR1 SGDLS and CDR2 YYNGEE. The CDR3 DNA is TGTGCCAGCAGCGGACTAGCGGGATACACCGGGGAGCTGTTTTTT. It codes for CASSGLAGYTGELFF.

The chain couples TRBV12-3 or TRBV12-4 to TRBJ2-5; D unclear. The CDR3 has 13 residues. The ends were cut back, 1 base at V and 2 bases at J, with 5 bases in the middle. The CDR3 here is CASSLVLQETQYF. The CDR3 coding sequence is TGTGCCAGCAGTTTAGTACTGCAAGAGACCCAGTACTTC.

A single count supports this clone. The chain uses TRBV7-8 and TRBJ2-1, with TRBD2 matching over 7 bases. The CDR3 loop spans 12 amino acids. Germline V lookup: CDR1 SGHVS, CDR2 FQNEAQ. V was clipped by 2 bases and J by 16 bases; unmatched bases: 8. CDR3: CASSLIAGVKFF. CDR3 bases: TGTGCCAGCAGCTTAATTGCGGGAGTTAAATTCTTC.

In nucleotides, the CDR3 is TGTGCCAGCAGCTTAGCGGGACAGGGTAATGAAAAACTGTTTTTT. Its translation is CASSLAGQGNEKLFF. This chain links TRBV11-2 with TRBJ1-4; 9 bases are shared with TRBD1. The germline gives CDR1 SGHAT, CDR2 FQNNGV. The CDR3 is 15 amino acids. V lost 1 base and J lost 4; bases outside the gene matches: 1.

The rearrangement joins TRBV10-3 to TRBJ1-1; TRBD1 aligns across 8 bases. CDR3 length: 13 amino acids. Losses at the gene ends were 3 bases for V and 11 bases for J; bases not matched to a gene: 8. Germline CDR1 ENHRY, CDR2 SYGVKD. The CDR3 sequence is CAISDYQDREAFF. In DNA form, the CDR3 reads TGTGCCATCAGTGACTATCAGGACAGGGAGGCTTTCTTT.